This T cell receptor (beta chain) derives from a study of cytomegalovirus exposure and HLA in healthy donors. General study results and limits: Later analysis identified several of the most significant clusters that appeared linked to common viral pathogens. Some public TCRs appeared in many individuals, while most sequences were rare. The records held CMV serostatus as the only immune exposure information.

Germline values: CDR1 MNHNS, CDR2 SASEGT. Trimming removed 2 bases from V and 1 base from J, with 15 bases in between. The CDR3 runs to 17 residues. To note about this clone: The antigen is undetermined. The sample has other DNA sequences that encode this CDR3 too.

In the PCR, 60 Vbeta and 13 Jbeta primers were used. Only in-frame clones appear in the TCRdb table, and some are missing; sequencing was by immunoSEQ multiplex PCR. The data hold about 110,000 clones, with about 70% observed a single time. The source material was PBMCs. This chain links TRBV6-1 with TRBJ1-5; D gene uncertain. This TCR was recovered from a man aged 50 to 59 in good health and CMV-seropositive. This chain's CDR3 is CASSESVGGHSNQPQHF. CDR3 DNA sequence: TGTGCCAGCAGTGAATCCGTAGGAGGGCACAGCAATCAGCCCCAGCATTTT.